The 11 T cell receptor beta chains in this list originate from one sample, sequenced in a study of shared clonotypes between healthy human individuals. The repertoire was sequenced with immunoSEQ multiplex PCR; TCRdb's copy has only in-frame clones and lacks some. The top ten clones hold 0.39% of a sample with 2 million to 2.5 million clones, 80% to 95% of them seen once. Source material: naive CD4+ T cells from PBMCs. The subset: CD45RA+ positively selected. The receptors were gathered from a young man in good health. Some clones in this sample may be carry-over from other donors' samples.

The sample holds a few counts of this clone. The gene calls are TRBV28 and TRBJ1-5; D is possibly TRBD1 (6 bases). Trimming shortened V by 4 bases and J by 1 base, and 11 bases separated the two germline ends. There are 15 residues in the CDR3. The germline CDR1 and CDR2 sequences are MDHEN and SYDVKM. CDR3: CASSWAGTSNQPQHF. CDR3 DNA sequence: TGTGCCAGCAGTTGGGCAGGGACAAGCAATCAGCCCCAGCATTTT.

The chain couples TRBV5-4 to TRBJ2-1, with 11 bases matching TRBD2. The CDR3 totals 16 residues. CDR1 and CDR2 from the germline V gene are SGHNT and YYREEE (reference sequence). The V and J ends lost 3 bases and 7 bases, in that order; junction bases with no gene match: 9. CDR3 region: CASSSQPGLAENEQFF. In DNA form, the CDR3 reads TGTGCCAGCAGCTCGCAACCGGGACTAGCGGAAAATGAGCAGTTCTTC.

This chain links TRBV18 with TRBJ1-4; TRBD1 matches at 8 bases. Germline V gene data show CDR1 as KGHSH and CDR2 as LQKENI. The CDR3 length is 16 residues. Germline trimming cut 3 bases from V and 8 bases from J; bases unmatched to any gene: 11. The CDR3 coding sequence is TGTGCCAGCTCACCTAGGACAGGGTCGGATCCCGAAAAACTGTTTTTT. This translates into CASSPRTGSDPEKLFF.

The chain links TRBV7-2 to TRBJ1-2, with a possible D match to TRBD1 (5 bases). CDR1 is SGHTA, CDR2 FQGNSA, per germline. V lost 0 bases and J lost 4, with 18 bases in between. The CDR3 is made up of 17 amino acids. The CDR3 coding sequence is TGTGCCAGCAGCTTAGCCCCCAAGGGACCCTCTAGCTATGGCTACACCTTC. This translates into CASSLAPKGPSSYGYTF.

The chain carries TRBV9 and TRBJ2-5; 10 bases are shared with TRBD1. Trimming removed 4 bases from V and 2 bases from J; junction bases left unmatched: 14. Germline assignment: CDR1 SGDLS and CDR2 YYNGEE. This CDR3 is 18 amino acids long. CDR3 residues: CASSPPDRGSYTQETQYF. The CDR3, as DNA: TGTGCCAGCAGCCCTCCGGACAGGGGGTCTTATACACAAGAGACCCAGTACTTC. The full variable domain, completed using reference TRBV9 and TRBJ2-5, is DSGVTQTPKHLITATGQRVTLRCSPRSGDLSVYWYQQSLDQGLQFLIQYYNGEERAKGNILERFSAQQFPDLHSELNLSSLELGDSALYFCASSPPDRGSYTQETQYFGPGTRLLVL.

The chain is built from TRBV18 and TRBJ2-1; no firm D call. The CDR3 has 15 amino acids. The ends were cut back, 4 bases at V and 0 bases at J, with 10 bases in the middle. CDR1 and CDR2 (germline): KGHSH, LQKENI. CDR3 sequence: CASSRPLGSYNEQFF. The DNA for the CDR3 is TGTGCCAGCTCACGGCCTTTGGGCTCCTACAATGAGCAGTTCTTC. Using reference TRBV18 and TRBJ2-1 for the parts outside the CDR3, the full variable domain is NAGVMQNPRHLVRRRGQEARLRCSPMKGHSHVYWYRQLPEEGLKFMVYLQKENIIDESGMPKERFSAEFPKEGPSILRIQQVVRGDSAAYFCASSRPLGSYNEQFFGPGTRLTVL.

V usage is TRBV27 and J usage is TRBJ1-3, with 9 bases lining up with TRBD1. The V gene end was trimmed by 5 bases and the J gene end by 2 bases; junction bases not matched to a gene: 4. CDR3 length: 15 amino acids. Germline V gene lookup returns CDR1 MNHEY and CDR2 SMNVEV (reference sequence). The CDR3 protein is CASSPRTGAGNTIYF. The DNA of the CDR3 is TGTGCCAGCAGTCCCCGGACAGGGGCTGGAAACACCATATATTTT.

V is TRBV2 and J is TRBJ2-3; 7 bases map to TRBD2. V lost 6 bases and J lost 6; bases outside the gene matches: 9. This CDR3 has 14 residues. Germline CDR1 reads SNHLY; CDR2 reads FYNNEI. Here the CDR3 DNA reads TGTGCCAGCAGGACGGAACTAGCGACCGATACGCAGTATTTT. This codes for CASRTELATDTQYF.

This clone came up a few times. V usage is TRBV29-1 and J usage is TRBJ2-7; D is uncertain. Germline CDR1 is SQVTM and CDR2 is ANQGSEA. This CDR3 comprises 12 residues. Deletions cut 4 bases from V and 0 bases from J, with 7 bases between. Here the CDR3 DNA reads TGCAGCGTTGGAAAATCCTCCTACGAGCAGTACTTC. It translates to CSVGKSSYEQYF.

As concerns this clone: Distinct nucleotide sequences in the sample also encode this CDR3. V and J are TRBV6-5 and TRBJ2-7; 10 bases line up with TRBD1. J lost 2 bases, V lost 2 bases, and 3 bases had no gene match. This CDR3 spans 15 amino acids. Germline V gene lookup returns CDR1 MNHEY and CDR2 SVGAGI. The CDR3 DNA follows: TGTGCCAGCAGTTACCGGGACAGGGGCGCCTACGAGCAGTACTTC. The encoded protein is CASSYRDRGAYEQYF.

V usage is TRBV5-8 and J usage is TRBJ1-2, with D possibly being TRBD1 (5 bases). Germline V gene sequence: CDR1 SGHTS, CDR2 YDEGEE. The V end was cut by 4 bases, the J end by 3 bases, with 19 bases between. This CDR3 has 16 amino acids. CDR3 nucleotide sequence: TGTGCCAGCAGCAGCTGGTCCGGGACCCTCGACTATGGCTACACCTTC. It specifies CASSSWSGTLDYGYTF.